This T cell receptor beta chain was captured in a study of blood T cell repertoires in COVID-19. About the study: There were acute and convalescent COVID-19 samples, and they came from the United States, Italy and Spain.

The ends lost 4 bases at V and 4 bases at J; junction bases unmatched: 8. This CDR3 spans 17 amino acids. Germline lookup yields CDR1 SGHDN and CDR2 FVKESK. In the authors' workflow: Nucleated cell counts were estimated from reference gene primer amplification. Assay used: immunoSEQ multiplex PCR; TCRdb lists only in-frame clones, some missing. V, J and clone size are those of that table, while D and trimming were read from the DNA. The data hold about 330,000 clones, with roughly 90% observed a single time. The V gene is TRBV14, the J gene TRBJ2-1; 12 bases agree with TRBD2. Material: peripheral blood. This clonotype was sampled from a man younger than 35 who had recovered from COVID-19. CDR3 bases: TGTGCCAGCAGCCTCAAACCTAGCGGGAGGGGTTACAATGAGCAGTTCTTC. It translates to CASSLKPSGRGYNEQFF.